A selection of T cell receptor beta chains follows, all from one sample in a study of blood T cell repertoires in COVID-19. The data were produced by immunoSEQ multiplex PCR, yet TCRdb's version contains in-frame clones alone and is incomplete. The data contain 250,000 or so clones, about nine tenths of them seen just once; the ten biggest clones take up less than 3.5%. Sequenced input: peripheral blood. The receptors shown here come from a woman aged 55 to 70 with acute or convalescent COVID-19. Both conserved end residues are part of each CDR3. The D gene is left open where the match is weak. The size entry is marked missing in some rows and otherwise reads once, few, many or a size class.

V gene	D gene	clone size	J gene	CDR3 DNA	CDR3 protein
TRBV9	NA	once	TRBJ2-7	TGTGCCAGCAGCGTAACATGGGGGCTCGACGAGCAGTACTTC	CASSVTWGLDEQYF
TRBV5-1	NA	NA	TRBJ1-1	TGCGCCAGCAGCTCACAGGGCGCCTCCACTGAAGCTTTCTTT	CASSSQGASTEAFF
TRBV19	TRBD1	NA	TRBJ1-1	TGTGCCAGTAGTATAGAAGGGACAGCGTACCGCGGCACTGAAGCTTTCTTT	CASSIEGTAYRGTEAFF
TRBV7-6	TRBD2	NA	TRBJ2-3	TGTGCCAGCAGCTCTGGACTAGCGGCGATCACAGATACGCAGTATTTT	CASSSGLAAITDTQYF
TRBV6-1	NA	few	TRBJ1-2	TGTGCCAGCAGTGAGAGGGAAGGCTACACCTTC	CASSEREGYTF
TRBV3-1/TRBV3-2	TRBD2	few	TRBJ2-7	TGTGCCAGCAGCCAAAGCGGGAGGGGATACGAGCAGTACTTC	CASSQSGRGYEQYF
TRBV5-1	TRBD1	NA	TRBJ2-3	TGCGCCAGCAGCTTGGACAGGGGAACAGATACGCAGTATTTT	CASSLDRGTDTQYF
TRBV7-9	TRBD2	NA	TRBJ2-1	TGTGCCAGCAGCTTCAATAGCGGGGGGTTAAATGAGCAGTTCTTC	CASSFNSGGLNEQFF
TRBV5-6	NA	few	TRBJ2-5	TGTGCCAGCAGCAGAAACCGGGACTACCAAGAGACCCAGTACTTC	CASSRNRDYQETQYF
TRBV30	TRBD1	NA	TRBJ1-1	TGTGCCTGGGCACAGGGGACGAACACTGAAGCTTTCTTT	CAWAQGTNTEAFF
TRBV6-1	TRBD1	once	TRBJ1-5	TGTGCCAGCAGTGAAACGGGACAGGGGTCATTAACTCGTCTTTTT	CASSETGQGSLTRLF
TRBV7-2	TRBD2	NA	TRBJ2-1	TGTGCCAGCAGCTTAGATCCTAGCGGGTGGCAGTTCTTC	CASSLDPSGWQFF
TRBV7-9	TRBD1	NA	TRBJ1-1	TGTGCCAGCAGGTTACAGGGGTTGAACACTGAAGCTTTCTTT	CASRLQGLNTEAFF
TRBV28	NA	NA	TRBJ1-4	TGTGCCAGCAGTTTCCAACCCGGGGGGACGAACAATGAAAAACTGTTTTTT	CASSFQPGGTNNEKLFF
TRBV6-5	TRBD1	NA	TRBJ2-7	TGTGCCAGCAGGCCTCCGGGACAGGGGGGGGACGAGCAGTACTTC	CASRPPGQGGDEQYF
TRBV10-3	TRBD1	NA	TRBJ2-3	TGTGCCATCAGCGACAGGGGGCGAGGAGATACGCAGTATTTT	CAISDRGRGDTQYF
TRBV19	TRBD1	NA	TRBJ1-5	TGTGCCAGTAGTATAGACAGGGACAGGGGACTGGCAGGCCAGCCCCAGCATTTT	CASSIDRDRGLAGQPQHF
TRBV5-1	NA	NA	TRBJ2-7	TGCGCCAGCAGCCCGGAGGAGGGGAAACCCTACGAGCAGTACTTC	CASSPEEGKPYEQYF
TRBV7-8	TRBD2	NA	TRBJ2-5	TGTGCCAGCAGCACCCCGGGGGGGCAGACCCAGTACTTC	CASSTPGGQTQYF